The 18 T cell receptor beta chains below all came from one sample that was sequenced in a study of blood T cell repertoires in COVID-19. The data were produced by immunoSEQ multiplex PCR, yet TCRdb's version contains in-frame clones alone and is incomplete. Found here are about 230,000 clones, about 86% of them singletons; the top ten hold roughly 8.8%. The sequencing sample was made of peripheral blood. The receptor set was obtained from a middle-aged man with active or convalescent COVID-19.

The chain carries TRBV4-1 and TRBJ2-7, with D maybe TRBD1 (6 bases). The V gene's germline CDR1 is MGHRA and CDR2 YSYEKL. The ends were cut back, 0 bases at V and 3 bases at J, with 9 bases in the middle. The CDR3 runs to 14 residues. CDR3 nucleotides: TGCGCCAGCAGCCAAGAGAACAGGGACTACGAGCAGTACTTC. The encoded protein is CASSQENRDYEQYF.

This clone was seen a single time. The gene calls are TRBV6-5 and TRBJ2-7, with 12 bases aligning to TRBD1. V dropped 6 bases and J dropped 5; count of bases not matched to a gene: 8. This CDR3 is 15 amino acids long. Germline values: CDR1 MNHEY, CDR2 SVGAGI. The CDR3 spells CASSLTGTGGHEQYF. The CDR3 DNA reads TGTGCCAGCAGCCTCACCGGGACAGGGGGCCACGAGCAGTACTTC.

As to this clone: This sample includes further DNA sequences coding for the same CDR3. The chain employs TRBV29-1 and TRBJ2-2, with D unresolved. The CDR3 runs 12 residues. Germline-derived CDR1 and CDR2 are SQVTM and ANQGSEA. Trimming cost V 4 bases and J 2 bases, with 5 bases left between them. CDR3: CSVGGNTGELFF. The DNA of the CDR3 is TGCAGCGTTGGCGGTAACACCGGGGAGCTGTTTTTT.

The chain employs TRBV19 and TRBJ1-2, with 8 bases lining up with TRBD1. The germline gives CDR1 LNHDA, CDR2 SQIVND (reference sequence). V lost 7 bases, J lost 5 bases, and 9 bases stayed unmatched. The CDR3 extends over 14 amino acids. CDR3 bases: TGTGCCAGTACCGATCGGACAGGGATTTATGGCTACACCTTC. It codes for CASTDRTGIYGYTF.

For the CDR3, the DNA is TGTGCCAGCTCTAGTGGGAGCGGGCTAAATGAGCAGTTCTTC. It encodes CASSSGSGLNEQFF. The chain recombines TRBV18 with TRBJ2-1, with D tentatively TRBD2 (6 bases). V lost 6 bases and J 7 bases, leaving 16 bases between the germline ends. Germline CDR1 and CDR2: KGHSH and LQKENI. The CDR3 is made up of 14 amino acids.

The gene calls are TRBV7-2 and TRBJ2-7; D may be TRBD2 (5 bases). The CDR3 totals 14 residues. CDR1 is SGHTA, CDR2 FQGNSA, per germline. V dropped 5 bases and J dropped 5 bases, with 16 bases sitting between them. CDR3 loop: CASSPPGSGHEQYF. CDR3 coding DNA: TGTGCCAGCAGCCCGCCGGGATCCGGCCACGAGCAGTACTTC.

The chain carries TRBV29-1 and TRBJ2-1, with D possibly being TRBD2 (6 bases). Germline V gives CDR1 SQVTM, CDR2 ANQGSEA. This CDR3 is built from 14 residues. Trimming cost V 8 bases and J 5 bases, with 19 bases left between them. The CDR3 sequence: CSTSTSTGNNEQFF. CDR3 DNA: TGCAGCACCTCGACTAGTACGGGTAACAATGAGCAGTTCTTC.

The chain recombines TRBV27 with TRBJ2-7; 8 bases agree with TRBD1. Per germline, CDR1 MNHEY and CDR2 SMNVEV (reference sequence). The CDR3 covers 14 residues. With V trimmed by 9 bases and J by 2 bases, 9 bases remained unmatched. The CDR3 DNA reads as TGTGCCAGTAATGCCGGGACAGGTCCCTACGAGCAGTACTTC. The encoded protein is CASNAGTGPYEQYF.

The chain employs TRBV4-1 and TRBJ1-2; 7 positions match TRBD1. This CDR3 contains 16 residues. The germline CDR1 and CDR2 sequences are MGHRA and YSYEKL. The V segment lost 4 bases and the J segment 5 bases; nucleotides outside the gene matches: 13. This chain's CDR3 is CASSLSGGTAVYGYTF. In DNA, the CDR3 is TGCGCCAGCAGCCTTTCAGGCGGGACAGCCGTTTATGGCTACACCTTC.

This sequence joins TRBV18 and TRBJ2-2; TRBD2 aligns across 9 bases. After removal of 3 bases from V and 2 bases from J, the junction contained 4 bases not matched to a gene. Looked up from germline, CDR1 is KGHSH and CDR2 is LQKENI. The CDR3 runs to 16 residues. CDR3 residues: CASSPSGTSNTGELFF. DNA of the CDR3: TGTGCCAGCTCACCCTCCGGGACTAGCAACACCGGGGAGCTGTTTTTT.

The chain employs TRBV9 and TRBJ1-1; the match to TRBD1 covers 8 bases. This CDR3 region has 15 residues. Trimming cost V 2 bases and J 4 bases; bases outside gene matches: 7. Per the germline V gene, CDR1 is SGDLS and CDR2 is YYNGEE. In nucleotides, the CDR3 is TGTGCCAGCAGCGTTCTTGCAGGGGGCACCACTGAAGCTTTCTTT. It translates to CASSVLAGGTTEAFF.

The V gene is TRBV28, the J gene TRBJ1-3; 7 bases match TRBD1. Germline V gene lookup returns CDR1 MDHEN and CDR2 SYDVKM. The CDR3 length is 14 residues. V dropped 6 bases and J dropped 7; count of bases not matched to a gene: 9. In DNA form, the CDR3 reads TGTGCCAGCAGCTCAGGGGGGATTGGGAACACCATATATTTT. As protein: CASSSGGIGNTIYF.

The rearrangement joins TRBV3-1 (or the pseudogene TRBV3-2) to TRBJ1-6, with D perhaps TRBD1 (6 bases). The CDR3 runs 15 residues. Trimming took off 1 base at V and 5 bases at J, with 9 bases between the two ends. Germline V gene sequence: CDR1 LGHDT, CDR2 YNNKEL (reference sequence). The DNA of the CDR3 is TGTGCCAGCAGCCAAGGGACAGCGAATAATTCACCCCTCCACTTT. Translated, it gives CASSQGTANNSPLHF.

The chain has TRBV4-1 and TRBJ1-5; no reliable D call. Germline V lookup: CDR1 MGHRA, CDR2 YSYEKL. V lost 4 bases and J lost 2, with 9 bases in between. This CDR3 comprises 14 residues. The CDR3, as DNA: TGCGCCAGCAGCCGAGTCCGGGGCAATCAGCCCCAGCATTTT. Protein product: CASSRVRGNQPQHF.

The genes are TRBV13 and TRBJ1-1; D ambiguous. Trimming stripped 2 bases from V and 5 bases from J, with 6 bases between. The CDR3 has 12 residues. The germline gives CDR1 PRHDT, CDR2 FYEKMQ (reference sequence). The CDR3 reads CASSLRRTEAFF. The CDR3 DNA sequence: TGTGCCAGCAGCTTAAGGAGAACTGAAGCTTTCTTT.

This clone appeared once. V is TRBV2 and J is TRBJ2-3, with TRBD2 identical over 10 bases. The length of the CDR3 is 15 residues. V dropped 8 bases and J dropped 4; count of bases not matched to a gene: 9. Germline values: CDR1 SNHLY, CDR2 FYNNEI. The CDR3, as DNA: TGTGCCAGCGCCCCCGGGACTAGCGATGCAGATACGCAGTATTTT. Translation: CASAPGTSDADTQYF.

This clone was seen a single time. The chain combines TRBV6-5 with TRBJ1-1; weak D call: TRBD1 (5 bases). Trimming removed 2 bases from V and 4 bases from J, with 14 bases in between. This CDR3 is 15 amino acids long. CDR1 and CDR2 (germline): MNHEY, SVGAGI. CDR3 in DNA: TGTGCCAGCAGTTACCGCGACGGGGGAGGCACTGAAGCTTTCTTT. Translation gives CASSYRDGGGTEAFF.

This clone appeared a single time. The same CDR3 arises from other DNA sequences in this sample as well. This chain links TRBV5-1 with TRBJ2-5, with 7 bases identical to TRBD1. Trimming took 3 bases from V and 2 from J; bases not matched to a gene: 1. The germline V gene encodes CDR1 SGHRS and CDR2 YFSETQ. There are 13 residues in the CDR3. The CDR3 spells CASSSQGQETQYF. The CDR3 region has the DNA TGCGCCAGCAGCTCACAGGGGCAAGAGACCCAGTACTTC. The full variable domain, its missing parts supplied by reference TRBV5-1 and TRBJ2-5, is KAGVTQTPRYLIKTRGQQVTLSCSPISGHRSVSWYQQTPGQGLQFLFEYFSETQRNKGNFPGRFSGRQFSNSRSEMNVSTLELGDSALYLCASSSQGQETQYFGPGTRLLVL.